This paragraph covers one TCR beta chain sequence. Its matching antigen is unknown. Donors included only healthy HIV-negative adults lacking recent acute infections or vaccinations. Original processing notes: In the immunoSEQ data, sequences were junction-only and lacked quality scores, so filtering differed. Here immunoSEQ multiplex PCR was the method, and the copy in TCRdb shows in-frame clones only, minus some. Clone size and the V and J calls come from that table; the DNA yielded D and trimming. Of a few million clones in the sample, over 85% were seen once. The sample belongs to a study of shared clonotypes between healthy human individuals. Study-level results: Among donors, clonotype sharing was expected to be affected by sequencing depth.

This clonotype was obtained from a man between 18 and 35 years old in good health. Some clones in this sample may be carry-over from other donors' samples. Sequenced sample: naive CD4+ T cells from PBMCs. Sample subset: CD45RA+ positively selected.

Here the CDR3 reads CASSLDRDSNQPQHF. The CDR3 DNA follows: TGTGCCAGCAGCTTAGACAGAGATAGCAATCAGCCCCAGCATTTT. This rearrangement joins TRBV7-2 to TRBJ1-5, with D hard to call. Germline loops: CDR1 SGHTA, CDR2 FQGNSA. V was trimmed by 1 base and J by 0 bases, leaving 7 bases between them. This CDR3 region has 15 residues. The complete variable domain, with remaining parts taken from reference TRBV7-2 and TRBJ1-5, reads GAGVSQSPSNKVTEKGKDVELRCDPISGHTALYWYRQSLGQGLEFLIYFQGNSAPDKSGLPSDRFSAERTGGSVSTLTIQRTQQEDSAVYLCASSLDRDSNQPQHFGDGTRLSIL.